This section outlines one TCR beta chain sequence together with its context. This clonotype has a count of ten or more. Its antigen remains unidentified. No base quality information exists; no much larger clone differs at one position. The method behind the library was RT-PCR. Sequencer: Illumina MiSeq. TCRdb reprocessed the public reads (quality trimming at Q25 with fastp, clone calling with MiXCR) and kept in-frame beta chains. Rows are combined by CDR3 protein, so each entry shows the most common genes and DNA. The sample table lists 650,000 to 800,000 distinct CDR3 sequences, 12% to 15% of them with a count of one. 3.6% of the sample belongs to the ten largest clones. This specimen belongs to a study (dated by TCRdb to 2016 to 2017). From the cysteine through the phenylalanine, the CDR3 covers 14 amino acids. Just CDR3 DNA is preserved here, 42 bases in frame from base 1. The CDR1 and CDR2 encoded by the germline V gene (reference sequence) are SGHKS and YYEKEE. A distance of 9 bases separates the germline ends of V and J, which lose 0 bases and 4 bases respectively.

The receptor chain draws on TRBV5-5 and TRBJ2-3; TRBD2 is possibly the D segment (6 matching bases). This TCR was recovered from a female donor in good health, serving as a healthy control. The specimen sequenced was memory CD4+ T cells from blood. This receptor has the CDR3 CASSLAWEADTQYF. The sequenced DNA: TGTGCCAGCAGCTTGGCATGGGAGGCAGATACGCAGTATTTT.